The 32 T cell receptor beta chains below come from one sample, sequenced in a study of T cell clonotyping in hematopoietic cell transplantation. The assay was immunoSEQ multiplex PCR, and TCRdb's table has in-frame clones only and misses some. The profile shows more than 10,000 clones, 80% to 95% of them singletons. Sequenced here: PBMCs, sampled 100 days after allogeneic stem cell transplant. These receptors all come from a female patient aged 50 to 60 who had an allogeneic stem cell transplant from an unrelated donor, so the T cells may come from the graft donor. Some clones in this sample may be carry-over from other donors' samples.

The gene calls are TRBV28 and TRBJ1-2, with D perhaps TRBD1 (6 bases). With 6 bases removed from V and 8 bases from J, the gap between germline ends came to 16 bases. Germline lookup yields CDR1 MDHEN and CDR2 SYDVKM. CDR3 size: 13 residues. CDR3 region: CASRVPGQRGYTF. The CDR3 nucleotides read TGTGCCAGCAGGGTCCCCGGACAGAGGGGCTACACCTTC.

The chain's CDR3 is CASSRNRIGEQYF. Written as DNA, the CDR3 is TGTGCCAGCAGCAGGAACAGGATCGGCGAGCAGTACTTC. The rearrangement uses TRBV7-2 and TRBJ2-7; tentatively, D is TRBD1 (5 bases). The germline V gene encodes CDR1 SGHTA and CDR2 FQGNSA. The CDR3 sequence is 13 residues long. The V gene lost 5 bases and the J gene lost 6 bases, with 14 bases spanning the gap.

The gene calls are TRBV9 and TRBJ2-3; a weak D match, TRBD1 (5 bases). This CDR3 region has 15 residues. The V end was cut by 7 bases, the J end by 1 base, with 16 bases between. CDR1 and CDR2 (germline): SGDLS, YYNGEE. In DNA form, the CDR3 reads TGTGCCAGCTCCCAGGGTACGATTCGCACAGATACGCAGTATTTT. Its protein product is CASSQGTIRTDTQYF.

This clone was seen a handful of times. This chain joins TRBV19 and TRBJ1-5, with no clear D. Trimming pared 5 bases from V and 9 bases from J, leaving 8 bases between. Germline V lookup: CDR1 LNHDA, CDR2 SQIVND (reference sequence). This CDR3 is 11 amino acids long. CDR3 sequence (DNA): TGTGCCAGTAGTGTCCCAGGGCCCCAGCATTTT. It is translated as CASSVPGPQHF.

This chain links TRBV7-9 with TRBJ2-1, with TRBD2 matching 13 bases. Germline CDR1 and CDR2: SEHNR and FQNEAQ (reference sequence). The CDR3 runs 15 residues. Germline trimming cut 4 bases from V and 4 bases from J; bases unmatched to any gene: 1. The CDR3 here is CASSSTSGRYNEQFF. The DNA for the CDR3 is TGTGCCAGCAGCTCGACTAGCGGGAGGTACAATGAGCAGTTCTTC.

The chain carries TRBV15 and TRBJ2-7; D may be TRBD2 (6 bases). Germline assignment: CDR1 LNHNV and CDR2 YYDKDF (reference sequence). V gave up 5 bases and J gave up 4 bases, with 12 bases separating them. This CDR3 is built from 13 residues. In nucleotides, the CDR3 is TGTGCCACCAGCTCAAGACTAGATTACGAGCAGTACTTC. Its translation: CATSSRLDYEQYF.

The V call is TRBV11-2, the J call TRBJ1-1, with D hard to call. The CDR3 has 14 residues. Germline CDR1 and CDR2: SGHAT and FQNNGV. Trimming removed 5 bases at V and 0 bases at J, with 10 bases between. Here the CDR3 reads CASSLLRLNTEAFF. The CDR3 bases are TGTGCCAGCAGCCTCCTGAGGTTGAACACTGAAGCTTTCTTT.

This chain links TRBV2 with TRBJ2-1, with D perhaps TRBD2 (5 bases). This CDR3 is built from 14 residues. Germline V gene data show CDR1 as SNHLY and CDR2 as FYNNEI. The V end was cut by 7 bases, the J end by 4 bases, with 14 bases between. In nucleotides, the CDR3 is TGTGCCAGCAACCGCGAGGAGGTTTACAATGAGCAGTTCTTC. Translating it yields CASNREEVYNEQFF.

The CDR3 sequence is CASSPPVGLGYTF. The CDR3 coding sequence is TGTGCCAGCAGCCCCCCGGTGGGCCTTGGCTACACCTTC. The J gene is TRBJ1-2, the V gene TRBV7-9; D is unclear. The CDR3 covers 13 residues. Trimming removed 5 bases from V and 7 bases from J, with 14 bases in between. CDR1 and CDR2 from the germline V gene are SEHNR and FQNEAQ (reference sequence). Variable domain in full (rest from reference TRBV7-9 and TRBJ1-2): DTGVSQNPRHKITKRGQNVTFRCDPISEHNRLYWYRQTLGQGPEFLTYFQNEAQLEKSRLLSDRFSAERPKGSFSTLEIQRTEQGDSAMYLCASSPPVGLGYTFGSGTRLTVV.

The gene calls are TRBV19 and TRBJ2-6; no firm D call. This CDR3 has 14 residues. Germline loops: CDR1 LNHDA, CDR2 SQIVND (reference sequence). Trimming took off 6 bases at V and 2 bases at J, with 8 bases between the two ends. CDR3 nucleotide sequence: TGTGCCAGTAGAAGTAGACCTGGGGCCAACGTCCTGACTTTC. It codes for CASRSRPGANVLTF.

This chain uses TRBV6-1 with TRBJ1-5, with unresolved D. V was pared by 2 bases and J by 4 bases, with 18 bases between. The CDR3 loop spans 17 amino acids. Germline V lookup: CDR1 MNHNS, CDR2 SASEGT. The CDR3 loop is CASSERSGTPSNQPQHF. CDR3 sequence (DNA): TGTGCCAGCAGTGAAAGGTCAGGTACACCTTCAAATCAGCCCCAGCATTTT.

Written as DNA, the CDR3 is TGTGCCTGGAGTGTACAAGGTGAGCAGTTCTTC. It codes for CAWSVQGEQFF. The chain carries TRBV30 and TRBJ2-1; D is ambiguous. V lost 0 bases, J lost 9 bases, and 6 bases lay in between. This CDR3 spans 11 amino acids. From germline, CDR1 is GTSNPN and CDR2 SVGIG (reference sequence). The variable domain in full, completed from reference TRBV30 and TRBJ2-1, reads SQTIHQWPATLVQPVGSPLSLECTVEGTSNPNLYWYRQAAGRGLQLLFYSVGIGQISSEVPQNLSASRPQDRQFILSSKKLLLSDSGFYLCAWSVQGEQFFGPGTRLTVL.

The rearrangement uses TRBV11-2 and TRBJ1-1; D is unresolved. V was clipped by 1 base and J by 3 bases, with 9 bases between them. This CDR3 contains 14 residues. Germline CDR1 and CDR2: SGHAT and FQNNGV. The CDR3: CASSLGLRDTEAFF. CDR3 DNA: TGTGCCAGCAGCTTAGGGTTGAGGGACACTGAAGCTTTCTTT.

The gene calls are TRBV9 and TRBJ2-1, with D possibly TRBD2 on 5 matching bases. This CDR3 region has 15 residues. Germline CDR1 and CDR2: SGDLS and YYNGEE. Trimming shortened V by 4 bases and J by 6 bases, and 17 bases separated the two germline ends. CDR3 bases: TGTGCCAGCAGCATAATAGCGACGGCACTCAATGAGCAGTTCTTC. Protein sequence: CASSIIATALNEQFF.

This clone has just one count. The rearrangement links TRBV18 to TRBJ1-3; 7 nucleotides line up with TRBD1. The CDR3 length is 15 residues. J gave up 0 bases and V 5 bases, and 4 bases lay outside the gene matches. Per germline, CDR1 KGHSH and CDR2 LQKENI. CDR3 coding DNA: TGTGCCAGCTCATCGACAGGGTTCTCTGGAAACACCATATATTTT. It codes for CASSSTGFSGNTIYF.

The chain recombines TRBV5-1 with TRBJ1-2; 7 bases are a match to TRBD1. The CDR3 sequence is 13 residues long. Trimming cost V 5 bases and J 3 bases; bases outside gene matches: 4. Germline V gene lookup returns CDR1 SGHRS and CDR2 YFSETQ. This CDR3 is CASSPTGDYGYTF. Written as DNA, the CDR3 is TGCGCCAGCAGTCCTACAGGGGACTATGGCTACACCTTC.

This chain uses TRBV5-4 with TRBJ2-5; 8 bases are shared with TRBD2. This CDR3 has 14 residues. Germline CDR1 is SGHNT and CDR2 is YYREEE (reference sequence). V was pared by 6 bases and J by 2 bases, with 6 bases of the junction left unmatched. In DNA, the CDR3 is TGTGCCAGCACCGTGGGACTAGAGCAAGAGACCCAGTACTTC. Encoded protein: CASTVGLEQETQYF.

J is TRBJ1-2 and V is TRBV28, with a weak D call TRBD1 (5 bases). This CDR3 is built from 15 residues. Germline V gene sequence: CDR1 MDHEN, CDR2 SYDVKM. Deletions cut 3 bases from V and 4 bases from J, with 15 bases between. CDR3: CASSFGRSGGYGYTF. The DNA for the CDR3 is TGTGCCAGCAGTTTCGGGCGGTCTGGGGGCTATGGCTACACCTTC.

The chain couples TRBV29-1 to TRBJ2-3; D gene unclear. With 2 bases removed from V and 4 bases from J, the gap between germline ends came to 7 bases. The CDR3 is 12 residues long. In germline, CDR1 is SQVTM, CDR2 ANQGSEA. DNA for the CDR3: TGCAGCGTTGAATGGGCCCCAGATACGCAGTATTTT. As protein: CSVEWAPDTQYF.

This chain uses TRBV15 with TRBJ2-1, with 11 positions matching TRBD2. The V gene's germline CDR1 is LNHNV and CDR2 YYDKDF (reference sequence). The CDR3 length is 15 residues. The J segment lost 8 bases and the V segment lost 0 bases, leaving 3 bases of the junction unmatched. CDR3 residues: CATSRDQLAGDEQFF. CDR3 nucleotide sequence: TGTGCCACCAGCAGAGATCAACTAGCGGGAGATGAGCAGTTCTTC.

The gene calls are TRBV4-1 and TRBJ2-5; either TRBD1 or TRBD2 may fit D (5 bases each). This CDR3 is built from 18 residues. With 3 bases removed from V and 7 bases from J, the gap between germline ends came to 27 bases. The germline V gene encodes CDR1 MGHRA and CDR2 YSYEKL. The CDR3 here is CASSHRGTVGSDSGTQYF. In DNA form, the CDR3 reads TGCGCCAGCAGCCATAGAGGGACCGTCGGCTCCGACAGTGGGACCCAGTACTTC.

The rearrangement uses TRBV5-1 and TRBJ2-2; 9 bases match TRBD1. The CDR3 is 16 amino acids. CDR1 and CDR2 from the germline V gene are SGHRS and YFSETQ. V was clipped by 4 bases and J by 5 bases; unmatched bases: 9. Here the CDR3 DNA reads TGCGCCAGCAGCATAGGACAGGGGTTAAGGACCGGGGAGCTGTTTTTT. Its translation: CASSIGQGLRTGELFF.

The chain joins TRBV13 to TRBJ1-5; maybe TRBD1 (6 bases). Germline loops: CDR1 PRHDT, CDR2 FYEKMQ (reference sequence). The V gene lost 4 bases and the J gene lost 5 bases, with 15 bases spanning the gap. The CDR3 totals 15 residues. The CDR3 here is CASSSSQGWDQPQHF. CDR3 DNA sequence: TGTGCCAGCAGCTCGTCACAGGGATGGGATCAGCCCCAGCATTTT. The complete variable domain, with remaining parts taken from reference TRBV13 and TRBJ1-5, reads AAGVIQSPRHLIKEKRETATLKCYPIPRHDTVYWYQQGPGQDPQFLISFYEKMQSDKGSIPDRFSAQQFSDYHSELNMSSLELGDSALYFCASSSSQGWDQPQHFGDGTRLSIL.

The chain recombines TRBV29-1 with TRBJ2-5, with 10 positions matching TRBD1. J was trimmed by 2 bases and V by 8 bases; bases with no gene match: 14. The germline gives CDR1 SQVTM, CDR2 ANQGSEA. The CDR3 contains 16 residues. This chain's CDR3 is CSIPFWDRGNQETQYF. The DNA of the CDR3 is TGCAGCATTCCCTTTTGGGACAGGGGAAATCAAGAGACCCAGTACTTC.

The chain employs TRBV5-1 and TRBJ1-1, with unresolved D. This CDR3 is 15 amino acids long. With 0 bases removed from V and 5 bases from J, the gap between germline ends came to 14 bases. Germline V lookup: CDR1 SGHRS, CDR2 YFSETQ. CDR3 amino acids: CASSLGTVTRTEAFF. The CDR3, as DNA: TGCGCCAGCAGCTTGGGCACAGTTACCCGGACTGAAGCTTTCTTT.

The gene calls are TRBV27 and TRBJ2-6; TRBD1 matches at 7 bases. Germline values: CDR1 MNHEY, CDR2 SMNVEV (reference sequence). The CDR3 consists of 15 residues. The V and J ends lost 5 bases and 3 bases, in that order; junction bases with no gene match: 4. CDR3 nucleotide sequence: TGTGCCAGCAGTCCCGGGACAGATGGGGCCAACGTCCTGACTTTC. Protein sequence: CASSPGTDGANVLTF.

Here the CDR3 DNA reads TGCGCCAGCAGGGGGCTACATGCAACTAATGAAAAACTGTTTTTT. Translating it yields CASRGLHATNEKLFF. V gene TRBV4-1 combines with J gene TRBJ1-4; D might be TRBD1 (5 bases). V lost 6 bases to trimming and J lost 0 bases, with 11 bases between them. CDR3 size: 15 residues. Germline-derived CDR1 and CDR2 are MGHRA and YSYEKL.

A single count supports this clone. J is TRBJ1-4 and V is TRBV15, with no clear D. CDR1 and CDR2 from the germline V gene are LNHNV and YYDKDF (reference sequence). The V end was cut by 2 bases, the J end by 5 bases, with 12 bases between. This CDR3 contains 15 residues. The CDR3 region has the DNA TGTGCCACCAGCAGATCGACGGTCGAGAATGAAAAACTGTTTTTT. This sequence encodes CATSRSTVENEKLFF.

The V call is TRBV30, the J call TRBJ1-1; no reliable D call. Germline loops: CDR1 GTSNPN, CDR2 SVGIG (reference sequence). This CDR3 contains 13 residues. Trimming cost V 5 bases and J 2 bases, with 12 bases left between them. DNA for the CDR3: TGTGCCTGGGCAAGGCAGACTAACACTGAAGCTTTCTTT. Translating it yields CAWARQTNTEAFF.

The chain has TRBV6-1 and TRBJ2-1; D uncertain. The germline CDR1 and CDR2 sequences are MNHNS and SASEGT. The germline V and J ends were trimmed by 6 bases and 4 bases, with 13 bases remaining between them. CDR3 length: 14 amino acids. The CDR3 coding sequence is TGTGCCAGCAGCCACGGGCGGAAGTACAATGAGCAGTTCTTC. It encodes CASSHGRKYNEQFF.

The chain links TRBV6-5 to TRBJ2-1, with TRBD1 matching 8 bases. The CDR3 totals 13 residues. V lost 6 bases and J lost 7; bases outside the gene matches: 5. Per germline, CDR1 MNHEY and CDR2 SVGAGI. The CDR3 reads CASSRQGTNEQFF. The CDR3 DNA is TGTGCCAGCAGCAGACAGGGGACGAATGAGCAGTTCTTC.

The chain joins TRBV2 to TRBJ1-1; 7 bases map to TRBD1. CDR3 length equals 12 residues. Germline-derived CDR1 and CDR2 are SNHLY and FYNNEI. V gave up 4 bases and J gave up 7 bases; unmatched junction bases: 3. The CDR3 nucleotides are TGTGCCAGCAGTGCGGACAGGTTTGAAGCTTTCTTT. Translation gives CASSADRFEAFF.